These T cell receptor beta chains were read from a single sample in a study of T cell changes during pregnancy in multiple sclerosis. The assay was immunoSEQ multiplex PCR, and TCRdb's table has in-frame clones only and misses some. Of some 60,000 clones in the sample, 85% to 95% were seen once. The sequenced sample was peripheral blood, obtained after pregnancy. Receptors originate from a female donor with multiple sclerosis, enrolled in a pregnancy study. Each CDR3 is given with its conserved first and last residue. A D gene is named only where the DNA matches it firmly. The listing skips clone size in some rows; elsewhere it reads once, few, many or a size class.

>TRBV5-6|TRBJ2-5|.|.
TGTGCCAGCAGCTTGGCTGGCGGCTACCAAGAGACCCAGTACTTC
CASSLAGGYQETQYF
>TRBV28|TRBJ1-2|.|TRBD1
TGTGCCAGCAGTTCGTCCCCAGGGGGCTTGGATGGCTACACCTTC
CASSSSPGGLDGYTF
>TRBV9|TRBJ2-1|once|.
TGTGCCAGCAGCGTGGACCAGGGTTGGCTAGTCGGCGAGCAGTTCTTC
CASSVDQGWLVGEQFF
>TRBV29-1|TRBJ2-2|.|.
TGCAGCGTTGAATCGGACACCGGGGAGCTGTTTTTT
CSVESDTGELFF
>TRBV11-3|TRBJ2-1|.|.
TGTGCCAGCAGCTTATCCGGGGATGAGCAGTTCTTC
CASSLSGDEQFF
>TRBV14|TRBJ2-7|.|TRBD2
TGTGCCAGCAGCCAATCACTAGCGGGGGGCTACGAGCAGTACTTC
CASSQSLAGGYEQYF
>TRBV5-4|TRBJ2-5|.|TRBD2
TGTGCCAGCAGCTCGCCGACTAGCGGGATTCAAGAGACCCAGTACTTC
CASSSPTSGIQETQYF
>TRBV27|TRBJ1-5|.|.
TGTGCCAGCAGTTTGCTGGGCAGCAATCAGCCCCAGCATTTT
CASSLLGSNQPQHF
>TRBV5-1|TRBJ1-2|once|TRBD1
TGCGCCAGCAGCTTGGAAATCCGGGACAGGGGCACAAACTATGGCTACACCTTC
CASSLEIRDRGTNYGYTF
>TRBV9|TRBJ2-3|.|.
TGTGCCAGCAGCGTCGCCCCGGGGGTACAGGGGCCTCACACAGATACGCAGTATTTT
CASSVAPGVQGPHTDTQYF
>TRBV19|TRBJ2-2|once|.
TGTGCCACCGCGAAAATAAACCCTGTATCACAGGGAAACACCGGGGAGCTGTTTTTT
CATAKINPVSQGNTGELFF
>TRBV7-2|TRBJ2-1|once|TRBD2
TGTGCCAGCAGCCTAGGGGGGACTAGGGGGTACAATGAGCAGTTCTTC
CASSLGGTRGYNEQFF
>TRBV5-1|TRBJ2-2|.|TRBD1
TGCGCCAGCAGCTTGTTAGGACAGGGCACCGGGGAGCTGTTTTTT
CASSLLGQGTGELFF
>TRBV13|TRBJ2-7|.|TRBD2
TGTGCCAGCAGCTTAACCGCTAGCGGGAGTAACGAGCAGTACTTC
CASSLTASGSNEQYF
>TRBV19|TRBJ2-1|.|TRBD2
TGTGCCAGTAGTAAAGCTAGCGGGAGAGACGGTGGTGAGCAGTTCTTC
CASSKASGRDGGEQFF
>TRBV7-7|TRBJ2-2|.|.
TGTGCTAGCAGCTTAGGTCACCAGGACACCGGGGAGCTGTTTTTT
CASSLGHQDTGELFF
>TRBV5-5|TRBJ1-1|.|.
TGTGCCAGCAGCCTACAGTTAATGAACACTGAAGCTTTCTTT
CASSLQLMNTEAFF
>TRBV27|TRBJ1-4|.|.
TGTGCCAGCAGTTTCTCGTGGAGACCTAATGAAAAACTGTTTTTT
CASSFSWRPNEKLFF
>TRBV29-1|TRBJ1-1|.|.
TGCAGCGGGGGAGTCTGGAGCACTGAAGCTTTCTTT
CSGGVWSTEAFF
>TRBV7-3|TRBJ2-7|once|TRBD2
TGTGCCAGCAATTTTCCAGCGGGAGGGCCAGGGTACGAGCAGTACTTC
CASNFPAGGPGYEQYF
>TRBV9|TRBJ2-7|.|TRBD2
TGTGCCAGCAGCGTAGGGACTAGCGGGAGCTATGCCGAGCAGTACTTC
CASSVGTSGSYAEQYF
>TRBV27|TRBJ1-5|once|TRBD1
TGTGCCAGCAGTGACAGGGCCTATAGCAATCAGCCCCAGCATTTT
CASSDRAYSNQPQHF
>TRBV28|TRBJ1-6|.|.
TGTGCCATTCGAAGCAGGGGATATTCACCCCTCCACTTT
CAIRSRGYSPLHF
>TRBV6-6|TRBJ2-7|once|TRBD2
TGTGCCAGCAGTTATGGTACTAGCGGGAGCTACGAGCAGTACTTC
CASSYGTSGSYEQYF
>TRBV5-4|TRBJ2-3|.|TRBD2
TGTGCCAGCAGCTTGGATAGACTAGCGGGCCTCACAGATACGCAGTATTTT
CASSLDRLAGLTDTQYF
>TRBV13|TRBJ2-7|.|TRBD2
TGTGCCAGCAGAGAGGGACTAGCGGTTACCTACGAGCAGTACTTC
CASREGLAVTYEQYF
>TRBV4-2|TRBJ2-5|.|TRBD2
TGTGCCAGCAGCCAAGTGGGACTAGCGGGAGGGAAAGAGACCCAGTACTTC
CASSQVGLAGGKETQYF
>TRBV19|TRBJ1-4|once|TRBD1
TGTGCCAGTAGTATACCTCCTGGGACAGGGAAGCCTAATGAAAAACTGTTTTTT
CASSIPPGTGKPNEKLFF
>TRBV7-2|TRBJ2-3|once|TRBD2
TGTGCCAGCAGCTTAGGCTTACTAGCGGGAGCCGTCGGTGCAGATACGCAGTATTTT
CASSLGLLAGAVGADTQYF
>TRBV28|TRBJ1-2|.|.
TGTGCCAGCAGCCTTCCCGTGGGGGGGGGCGCGGGTGGCTACACCTTC
CASSLPVGGGAGGYTF
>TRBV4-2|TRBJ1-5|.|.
TGTGCCAGCAGCCAAGAGGTGTTTGCAGAGCCCCAGCATTTT
CASSQEVFAEPQHF
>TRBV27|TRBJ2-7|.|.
TGTGCCAGCAGTCCGATCACTAGTGCGTCCACCTACGAGCAGTACTTC
CASSPITSASTYEQYF
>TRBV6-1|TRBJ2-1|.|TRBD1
TGTGCCATCGCTGCAGGGGGCCCTATTACAAATGAGCAGTTCTTC
CAIAAGGPITNEQFF
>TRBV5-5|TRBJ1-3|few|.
TGTGCCAGCAGCTTGGCAGGTAGCGTTACCTCTGGAAACACCATATATTTT
CASSLAGSVTSGNTIYF
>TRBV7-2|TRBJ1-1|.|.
TGTGCCAGCAGCTTAGTTCGGGGCACTGAAGCTTTCTTT
CASSLVRGTEAFF
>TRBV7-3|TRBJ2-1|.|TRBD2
TGTGCCAGCAGCTCGCAAAAAACTAGCGGCGGGGTCAATGAGCAGTTCTTC
CASSSQKTSGGVNEQFF
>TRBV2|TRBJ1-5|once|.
TGTGCCAGCAACCCCCGGGAGTCCCCGCAGCCCCAGCATTTT
CASNPRESPQPQHF
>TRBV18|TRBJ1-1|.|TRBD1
TGTGCCAGCTCAACTCAGACAGGGGGCACGAACACTGAAGCTTTCTTT
CASSTQTGGTNTEAFF
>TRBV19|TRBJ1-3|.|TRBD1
TGTGCCAGTAGTCCTTCCCGGGACAGGGCTGACTCTGGAAACACCATATATTTT
CASSPSRDRADSGNTIYF
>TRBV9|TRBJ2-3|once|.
TGTGCCAGCAGCGTGTCCCGGGACATTCCTGGTACGCAGTATTTT
CASSVSRDIPGTQYF
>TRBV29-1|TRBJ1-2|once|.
TGCAGCGTTCAACTACAGGTCTCTAACTATGGCTACACCTTC
CSVQLQVSNYGYTF
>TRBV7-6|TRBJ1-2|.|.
TGTGCCAGCAGCTTAGGACAGACCTATGGCTACACCTTC
CASSLGQTYGYTF
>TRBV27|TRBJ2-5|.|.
TGTGCCAGCAGTTTATATGGCAGCAGACTACAAGAGACCCAGTACTTC
CASSLYGSRLQETQYF
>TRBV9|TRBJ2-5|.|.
TGTGCCAGCAGCGTGGCTTACGGAGGCCAAGAGACCCAGTACTTC
CASSVAYGGQETQYF
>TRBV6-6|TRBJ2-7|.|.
TGTGCCAGCAGCTCCCAGCCGGACTACTACGAGCAGTACTTC
CASSSQPDYYEQYF
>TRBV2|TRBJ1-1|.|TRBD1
TGTGCCAGCAGACGACAGGGGTCGATCACTGAAGCTTTCTTT
CASRRQGSITEAFF
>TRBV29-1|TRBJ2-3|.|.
TGCAGCGTTGATCTACAGGGTATTAAGGATACGCAGTATTTT
CSVDLQGIKDTQYF
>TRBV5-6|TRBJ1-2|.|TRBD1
TGTGCCAGCAGCATATGGGACAGAGCTAACTATGGCTACACCTTC
CASSIWDRANYGYTF
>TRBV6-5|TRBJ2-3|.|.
TGTGCCAGCAGCTTGGACAGTAGGTTGGATACGCAGTATTTT
CASSLDSRLDTQYF
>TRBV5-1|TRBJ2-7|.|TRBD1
TGCGCCAGCAGCGGTTCCCCCGGGACAGGGACATACTACGAGCAGTACTTC
CASSGSPGTGTYYEQYF
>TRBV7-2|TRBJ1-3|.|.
TGTGCCAGCAGACTGACAGGAAACACCATATATTTT
CASRLTGNTIYF
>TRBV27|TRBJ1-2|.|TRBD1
TGTGCCAGCAGTCCAAGGACAGGGAACTATGGCTACACCTTC
CASSPRTGNYGYTF
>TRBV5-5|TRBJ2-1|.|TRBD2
TGTGCCAGCAGCTTGGTGGGTAGCGGGTGGTCATACAATGAGCAGTTCTTC
CASSLVGSGWSYNEQFF
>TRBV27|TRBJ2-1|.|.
TGTGCCAGCAGTTTCCCCACTAGTGGTTCCTACAATGAGCAGTTCTTC
CASSFPTSGSYNEQFF